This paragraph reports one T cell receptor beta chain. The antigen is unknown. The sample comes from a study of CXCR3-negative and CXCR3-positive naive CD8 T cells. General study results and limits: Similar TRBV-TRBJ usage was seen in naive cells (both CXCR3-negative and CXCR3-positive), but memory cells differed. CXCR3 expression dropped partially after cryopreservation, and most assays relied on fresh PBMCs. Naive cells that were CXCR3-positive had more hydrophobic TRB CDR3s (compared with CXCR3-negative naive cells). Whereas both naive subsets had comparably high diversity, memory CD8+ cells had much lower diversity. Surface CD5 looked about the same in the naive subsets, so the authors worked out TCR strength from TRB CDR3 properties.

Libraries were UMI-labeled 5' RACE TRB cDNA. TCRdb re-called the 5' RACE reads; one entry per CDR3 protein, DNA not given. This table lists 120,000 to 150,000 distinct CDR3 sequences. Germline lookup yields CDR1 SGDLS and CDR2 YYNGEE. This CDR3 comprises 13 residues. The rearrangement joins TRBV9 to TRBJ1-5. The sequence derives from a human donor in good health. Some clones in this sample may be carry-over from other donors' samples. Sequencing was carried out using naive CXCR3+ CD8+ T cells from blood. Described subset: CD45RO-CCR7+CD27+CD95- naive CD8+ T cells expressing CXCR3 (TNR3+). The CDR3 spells CASSAESWGPQHF. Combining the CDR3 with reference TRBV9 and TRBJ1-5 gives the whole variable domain DSGVTQTPKHLITATGQRVTLRCSPRSGDLSVYWYQQSLDQGLQFLIQYYNGEERAKGNILERFSAQQFPDLHSELNLSSLELGDSALYFCASSAESWGPQHFGDGTRLSIL.